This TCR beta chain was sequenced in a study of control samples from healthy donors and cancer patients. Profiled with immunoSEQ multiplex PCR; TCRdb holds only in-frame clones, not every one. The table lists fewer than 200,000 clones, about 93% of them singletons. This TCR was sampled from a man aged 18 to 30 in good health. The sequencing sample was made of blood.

The CDR3 DNA is TGTGCCAGCTCACCACCGGGACGGCGTCAAGAGACCCAGTACTTC. The encoded protein is CASSPPGRRQETQYF. This rearrangement joins TRBV18 to TRBJ2-5; TRBD1 or TRBD2 may be the D gene (5 bases each). The germline gives CDR1 KGHSH, CDR2 LQKENI. V lost 0 bases and J lost 2, with 10 bases in between. CDR3 length: 15 amino acids. Drawing the rest from reference TRBV18 and TRBJ2-5, the complete variable domain is NAGVMQNPRHLVRRRGQEARLRCSPMKGHSHVYWYRQLPEEGLKFMVYLQKENIIDESGMPKERFSAEFPKEGPSILRIQQVVRGDSAAYFCASSPPGRRQETQYFGPGTRLLVL.